This T cell receptor (beta chain) was recorded in a study of T cell changes during pregnancy in multiple sclerosis. This clone occurred a few times. This CDR3 contains 14 residues. V lost 3 bases and J 0 bases, leaving 8 bases between the germline ends. The germline V gene has CDR1 MDHEN and CDR2 SYDVKM. Repertoires were generated with immunoSEQ multiplex PCR, while TCRdb's copy carries only in-frame clones and drops some. The sample holds 75,000 to 95,000 clones; more than 85% are singletons and the top ten take 0.95%. This sequence originates from a female donor with multiple sclerosis, enrolled in a pregnancy study. J is TRBJ1-1 and V is TRBV28; tentative D call: TRBD1 (5 bases). Here the sequenced sample was peripheral blood, taken before pregnancy. The CDR3 DNA follows: TGTGCCAGCAGTTTGGGGCAGATGAACACTGAAGCTTTCTTT. Encoded protein: CASSLGQMNTEAFF. The full variable domain, rest sourced from reference TRBV28 and TRBJ1-1, is DVKVTQSSRYLVKRTGEKVFLECVQDMDHENMFWYRQDPGLGLRLIYFSYDVKMKEKGDIPEGYSVSREKKERFSLILESASTNQTSMYLCASSLGQMNTEAFFGQGTRLTVV.